Shown below are 14 T cell receptor beta chains from a single sample sequenced in a study of blood T cell repertoires in COVID-19 (dated by TCRdb to between 2020 and 2021). The library was generated by the immunoSEQ multiplex PCR assay. The table was pulled from immuneACCESS by TCRdb, which kept in-frame rearrangements only. Such tables lose some clones; where checked, under half of the loss comes from unresolved V genes, and the rest has no known cause. In all, the sample holds around 100,000 clones, and 84% of those were seen once. The leading ten clones occupy about 10% of the sample. The specimen sequenced was peripheral blood. These TCRs come from a man aged 40-50 years with active or convalescent COVID-19.

CDR3 DNA sequence: TGTGCCAGCAGCTCTTGGACAGGGGGCCGTAGCTCCTACGAGCAGTACTTC. Translating gives CASSSWTGGRSSYEQYF. The genes are TRBV5-4 and TRBJ2-7; 11 nucleotides match TRBD1. The V gene end was trimmed by 3 bases and the J gene end by 0 bases; junction bases not matched to a gene: 8. This CDR3 is built from 17 residues. Germline lookup yields CDR1 SGHNT and CDR2 YYREEE (reference sequence). Variable domain in full (rest from reference TRBV5-4 and TRBJ2-7): ETGVTQSPTHLIKTRGQQVTLRCSSQSGHNTVSWYQQALGQGPQFIFQYYREEENGRGNFPPRFSGLQFPNYSSELNVNALELDDSALYLCASSSWTGGRSSYEQYFGPGTRLTVT.

The chain uses TRBV6-6 and TRBJ2-7; 8 positions match TRBD2. Germline V CDR1 and CDR2: MNHNY, SVGAGI (reference sequence). The CDR3 has 16 residues. J lost 3 bases, V lost 2 bases, and 9 bases had no gene match. CDR3 region: CASSYGRVAGNYEQYF. In DNA, the CDR3 is TGTGCCAGCAGTTACGGCCGGGTAGCGGGGAACTACGAGCAGTACTTC.

A single count supports this clone. This sequence joins TRBV19 and TRBJ2-3; 11 bases map to TRBD2. Germline assignment: CDR1 LNHDA and CDR2 SQIVND (reference sequence). CDR3 length equals 16 residues. Trimming removed 4 bases from V and 4 bases from J; junction bases left unmatched: 7. CDR3 loop: CASSTLGTSGSDTQYF. The CDR3 nucleotides read TGTGCCAGTAGTACACTAGGGACTAGCGGTTCAGATACGCAGTATTTT.

The chain uses TRBV7-3 and TRBJ1-6; D is undetermined. The V gene lost 1 base and the J gene lost 7 bases, with 11 bases spanning the gap. The CDR3 is made up of 15 amino acids. Germline V gives CDR1 SGHTA, CDR2 FQGTGA. The CDR3 loop reads CASSLNAGKNSPLHF. The CDR3, as DNA: TGTGCCAGCAGCTTAAACGCGGGGAAGAATTCACCCCTCCACTTT.

This chain uses TRBV9 with TRBJ2-2, with D possibly TRBD1 on 5 matching bases. V shed 0 bases and J shed 2 bases, with 11 bases lying between them. The germline CDR1 and CDR2 sequences are SGDLS and YYNGEE. CDR3 length: 16 amino acids. CDR3 sequence reads: CASSVAGQGNTGELFF. CDR3 nucleotide sequence: TGTGCCAGCAGCGTAGCCGGTCAGGGTAACACCGGGGAGCTGTTTTTT. Full variable domain (remainder filled in from reference TRBV9 and TRBJ2-2): DSGVTQTPKHLITATGQRVTLRCSPRSGDLSVYWYQQSLDQGLQFLIQYYNGEERAKGNILERFSAQQFPDLHSELNLSSLELGDSALYFCASSVAGQGNTGELFFGEGSRLTVL.

This clone has just one count. V usage is TRBV19 and J usage is TRBJ1-1, with no clear D. Germline V gene lookup returns CDR1 LNHDA and CDR2 SQIVND (reference sequence). The ends were cut back, 5 bases at V and 2 bases at J, with 6 bases in the middle. The CDR3 runs 12 residues. The CDR3 here is CASSFGNTEAFF. The DNA for the CDR3 is TGTGCCAGTAGTTTCGGTAACACTGAAGCTTTCTTT.

This chain links TRBV28 with TRBJ1-2; D gene ambiguous. With 6 bases removed from V and 1 base from J, the gap between germline ends came to 9 bases. Germline V CDR1 and CDR2: MDHEN, SYDVKM. The CDR3 loop spans 13 amino acids. CDR3 bases: TGTGCCAGCAGGCCACAGAGTAACTATGGCTACACCTTC. Its protein product is CASRPQSNYGYTF.

The CDR3 nucleotides are TGTGCCAGCAGCCTTTCCAGCGGGGGGGTGGATACGCAGTATTTT. Protein product: CASSLSSGGVDTQYF. The chain joins TRBV3-1 (or the pseudogene TRBV3-2) to TRBJ2-3; 10 positions agree with TRBD2. CDR1 and CDR2 from the germline V gene are LGHDT and YNNKEL (reference sequence). V shed 4 bases, J shed 6 bases, and the junction held 7 bases outside the gene matches. This CDR3 has 15 amino acids.

V is TRBV7-3 and J is TRBJ2-2; TRBD2 agrees at 8 bases. The V segment lost 5 bases and the J segment 4 bases; nucleotides outside the gene matches: 3. This CDR3 comprises 14 residues. Germline V gene sequence: CDR1 SGHTA, CDR2 FQGTGA. The CDR3 nucleotides read TGTGCCAGCAGCCCCGGGGGGGGCACCGGGGAGCTGTTTTTT. Translated, it gives CASSPGGGTGELFF.

Many counts were recorded for this clone. J is TRBJ2-2 and V is TRBV3-1 (or the pseudogene TRBV3-2), with a possible D match to TRBD2 (5 bases). This CDR3 is 14 amino acids long. Looked up from germline, CDR1 is LGHDT and CDR2 is YNNKEL (reference sequence). The V end lost 2 bases, the J end lost 6 bases, and 10 bases lay between the germline ends. DNA for the CDR3: TGTGCCAGCAGCCAATCGCTAGCCTCCGGGGAGCTGTTTTTT. Its protein is CASSQSLASGELFF.

V usage is TRBV5-1 and J usage is TRBJ2-2; D remains unclear. This CDR3 is 15 amino acids long. Germline V gene lookup returns CDR1 SGHRS and CDR2 YFSETQ. V lost 0 bases, J lost 0 bases, and 6 bases lay in between. The CDR3: CASSLVQTNTGELFF. CDR3 nucleotides: TGCGCCAGCAGCTTGGTACAGACGAACACCGGGGAGCTGTTTTTT.

The J gene is TRBJ1-2, the V gene TRBV7-9; D gene ambiguous. Germline values: CDR1 SEHNR, CDR2 FQNEAQ (reference sequence). V was clipped by 3 bases and J by 2 bases, with 4 bases between them. CDR3 size: 12 residues. The chain's CDR3 is CASSFTNYGYTF. Written as DNA, the CDR3 is TGTGCCAGCAGCTTCACAAACTATGGCTACACCTTC.

This clone appeared a few times. The chain uses TRBV25-1 and TRBJ2-2; 10 bases match TRBD2. The CDR3 sequence is 15 residues long. With V trimmed by 2 bases and J by 3 bases, 0 bases remained unmatched. Germline lookup yields CDR1 MGHDK and CDR2 SYGVNS. CDR3 sequence: CASSEGLADTGELFF. CDR3 bases: TGTGCCAGCAGTGAAGGACTAGCGGACACCGGGGAGCTGTTTTTT.

The chain joins TRBV19 to TRBJ2-3, with 9 bases matching TRBD1. J gave up 1 base and V 5 bases, and 13 bases lay outside the gene matches. CDR3 length: 18 amino acids. Germline CDR1 LNHDA, CDR2 SQIVND (reference sequence). Here the CDR3 reads CASSAYVGTGYRTDTQYF. The CDR3 region has the DNA TGTGCCAGTAGTGCATATGTTGGGACAGGGTACCGCACAGATACGCAGTATTTT.